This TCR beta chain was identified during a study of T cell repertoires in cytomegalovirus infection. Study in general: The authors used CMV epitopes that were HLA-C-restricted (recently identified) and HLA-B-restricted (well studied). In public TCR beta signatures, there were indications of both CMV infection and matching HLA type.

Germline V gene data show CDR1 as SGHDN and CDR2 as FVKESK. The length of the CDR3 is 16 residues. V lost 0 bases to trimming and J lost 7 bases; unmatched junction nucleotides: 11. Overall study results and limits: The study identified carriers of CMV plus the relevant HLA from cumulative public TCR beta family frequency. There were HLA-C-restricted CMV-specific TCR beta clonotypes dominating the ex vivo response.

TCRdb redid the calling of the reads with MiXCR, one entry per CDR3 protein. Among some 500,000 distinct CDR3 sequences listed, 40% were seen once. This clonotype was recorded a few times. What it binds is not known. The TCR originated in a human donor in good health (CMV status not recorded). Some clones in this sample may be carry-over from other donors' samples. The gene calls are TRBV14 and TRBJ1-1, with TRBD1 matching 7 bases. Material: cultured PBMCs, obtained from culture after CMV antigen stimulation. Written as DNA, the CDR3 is TGTGCCAGCAGCCAAGACGGGAGGGGGCGGAAAGTTGAAGCTTTCTTT. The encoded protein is CASSQDGRGRKVEAFF. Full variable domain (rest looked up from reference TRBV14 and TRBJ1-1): EAGVTQFPSHSVIEKGQTVTLRCDPISGHDNLYWYRRVMGKEIKFLLHFVKESKQDESGMPNNRFLAERTGGTYSTLKVQPAELEDSGVYFCASSQDGRGRKVEAFFGQGTRLTVV.